This T cell receptor beta chain stems from a study of long-term antiretroviral therapy in people with HIV. With respect to this clone: Antigen specificity is unknown.

It was version v3.0 of the immunoSEQ assay that was run at survey level. The data were produced by immunoSEQ multiplex PCR, yet TCRdb's version contains in-frame clones alone and is incomplete. The profile shows roughly 35,000 clones, 85% of them singletons. Study-level results: Someone took the blood between about 2003 and 2017, maybe while older ART regimens were in use. Whichever time point was examined, clones expanded before ART dominated the repertoire. On ART adherence, viral resistance or therapy changes, no data were available.

Germline trimming cut 0 bases from V and 3 bases from J; bases unmatched to any gene: 8. CDR1 LGHNA and CDR2 YSLEER come from the germline V gene. The CDR3 has 18 residues. Post-ART PBMC samples numbered at least two per donor, and pre-ART ones at least one. Sequencing used unsorted PBMCs, obtained around 3.3 years after starting antiretroviral therapy. The chain joins TRBV4-3 to TRBJ2-7, with TRBD2 matching 13 bases. The receptor's source is a man aged 18 to 35 with HIV. In DNA form, the CDR3 reads TGCGCCAGCAGCCAAGAAAGGCCTGGGACTAGCGGGGTCTACGAGCAGTACTTC. This codes for CASSQERPGTSGVYEQYF.